A single sample is the source of the 10 T cell receptor beta chains below, sequenced in a study of HIV-infected patients and healthy controls (dated by TCRdb to 2013 to 2014). The protocol used for the library was 5' RACE. Instrument used: Illumina MiSeq. Reverse transcription of about 510 ng RNA was performed with SuperScript III using primers directed against the alpha and beta constant regions. Separate alpha and beta chain libraries were made by chain-specific third strand synthesis with multiplexing indices. The public reads were reprocessed in TCRdb via fastp at Q25 and MiXCR, keeping in-frame beta chains. Rows are combined by CDR3 protein, so each entry shows the most common genes and DNA. The sample profile shows some 25,000 distinct CDR3 sequences; about 9% of them were found once. About 4% of the sample belongs to the ten largest clones. Whole blood was used without cell fractionation, so the repertoire reflected all unsorted peripheral T cells.

The sequencing sample was made of blood. These receptors were obtained from an adult in good health.

This clonotype was detected ten times or more. The chain is built from TRBV28 and TRBJ2-3; 11 positions agree with TRBD2. Germline CDR1 and CDR2: MDHEN and SYDVKM. The CDR3 loop spans 17 amino acids. V was pared by 2 bases and J by 1 base, with 5 bases of the junction left unmatched. The CDR3 sequence: CASSLILAGGGTDTQYF. DNA of the CDR3: TGTGCCAGCAGTTTAATCCTAGCGGGGGGTGGCACAGATACGCAGTATTTT. Based on the CDR3 plus reference TRBV28 and TRBJ2-3, the full variable domain is DVKVTQSSRYLVKRTGEKVFLECVQDMDHENMFWYRQDPGLGLRLIYFSYDVKMKEKGDIPEGYSVSREKKERFSLILESASTNQTSMYLCASSLILAGGGTDTQYFGPGTRLTVL.

This clonotype was seen at least ten times. The rearrangement links TRBV18 to TRBJ1-1; 8 nucleotides line up with TRBD1. J gave up 2 bases and V 2 bases, and 10 bases lay outside the gene matches. Germline loops: CDR1 KGHSH, CDR2 LQKENI. The CDR3 contains 17 residues. The CDR3 sequence: CASSPVGQGALNTEAFF. Here the CDR3 DNA reads TGTGCCAGCTCACCAGTCGGTCAGGGGGCCTTAAACACTGAAGCTTTCTTT.

The chain uses TRBV12-3 or TRBV12-4 and TRBJ2-7; no firm D call. The CDR3 is 13 amino acids. The V gene lost 1 base and the J gene lost 7 bases, with 11 bases spanning the gap. The CDR3 sequence is CASSLVRAEEQYF. DNA for the CDR3: TGTGCCAGCAGTTTAGTTAGGGCCGAGGAGCAGTACTTC.

This clonotype was seen just once. This chain links TRBV29-1 with TRBJ2-1; 7 nucleotides match TRBD2. Germline V CDR1 and CDR2: SQVTM, ANQGSEA. There are 11 residues in the CDR3. The CDR3 loop reads CSGGGDNEQFF. The CDR3 DNA is TGCTCCGGTGGGGGGGACAATGAGCAGTTCTTC.

This clonotype has ten or more counts. V usage is TRBV7-9 and J usage is TRBJ2-3; TRBD2 agrees at 11 bases. From germline, CDR1 is SEHNR and CDR2 FQNEAQ (reference sequence). The CDR3 is 15 amino acids. J was trimmed by 1 base and V by 8 bases; bases with no gene match: 5. CDR3 sequence reads: CASSTTSGGTDTQYF. In DNA form, the CDR3 reads TGTGCCAGCTCAACGACTAGCGGGGGCACAGATACGCAGTATTTT.

This clonotype showed up many times. This chain links TRBV6-2 or TRBV6-3 with TRBJ2-5; TRBD2 agrees at 12 bases. Germline values: CDR1 MNHEY, CDR2 SVGEGT. V gave up 5 bases and J gave up 5 bases; unmatched junction bases: 6. The CDR3 sequence is 15 residues long. DNA of the CDR3: TGTGCCAGCAGTCCCCTAGCGGGGGGGCCGGAGACCCAGTACTTC. Translated, it gives CASSPLAGGPETQYF.

This clonotype was picked up many times. The CDR3 coding sequence is TGCAGCGTGCTAGCGGGGTCCCCAGATACGCAGTATTTT. This translates into CSVLAGSPDTQYF. The chain has TRBV29-1 and TRBJ2-3; 9 bases are shared with TRBD2. The CDR3 runs 13 residues. With 6 bases clipped from V and 4 bases from J, the junction kept 5 bases outside the gene matches. The germline CDR1 and CDR2 sequences are SQVTM and ANQGSEA.

The rearrangement uses TRBV7-9 and TRBJ2-7; 11 nucleotides align to TRBD2. The V gene's germline CDR1 is SEHNR and CDR2 FQNEAQ (reference sequence). This CDR3 contains 19 residues. Losses at the gene ends were 5 bases for V and 2 bases for J; bases not matched to a gene: 17. The CDR3 region has the DNA TGTGCCAGCAGCGGGAATCCCGGGGTACTAGCGGGGGCAACCTACGAGCAGTACTTC. Protein product: CASSGNPGVLAGATYEQYF.

This clonotype was seen at least ten times. This chain joins TRBV7-9 and TRBJ1-5; D ambiguous. Germline loops: CDR1 SEHNR, CDR2 FQNEAQ (reference sequence). The V end lost 0 bases, the J end lost 11 bases, and 14 bases lay between the germline ends. This CDR3 comprises 14 residues. CDR3 protein: CASSLAWREATQHF. CDR3 bases: TGTGCCAGCAGCTTAGCGTGGCGGGAGGCAACCCAGCATTTT.

This clonotype was found many times. This chain connects TRBV6-6 to TRBJ1-5, with a tentative D call TRBD1 (5 bases). This CDR3 spans 15 amino acids. The V end was cut by 3 bases, the J end by 4 bases, with 13 bases between. CDR1 is MNHNY and CDR2 is SVGAGI in the germline V gene (reference sequence). The CDR3 region has the DNA TGTGCCAGCAGTTATGCGCAGGGTGGTAATCAGCCCCAGCATTTT. Translation gives CASSYAQGGNQPQHF.